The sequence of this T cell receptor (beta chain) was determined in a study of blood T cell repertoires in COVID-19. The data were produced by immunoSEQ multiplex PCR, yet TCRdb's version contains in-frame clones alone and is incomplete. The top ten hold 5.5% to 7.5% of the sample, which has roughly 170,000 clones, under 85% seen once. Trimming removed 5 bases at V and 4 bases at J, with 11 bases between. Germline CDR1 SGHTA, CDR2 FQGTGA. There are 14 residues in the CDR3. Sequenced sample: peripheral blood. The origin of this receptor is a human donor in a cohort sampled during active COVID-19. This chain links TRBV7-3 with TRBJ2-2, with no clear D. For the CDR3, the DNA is TGTGCCAGCAGCCCAACCCCGCGCACCGGGGAGCTGTTTTTT. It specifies CASSPTPRTGELFF.